These 18 T cell receptor beta chains were all obtained from the same sample, sequenced in a study of cytomegalovirus exposure and HLA in healthy donors. In the PCR, 60 Vbeta and 13 Jbeta primers were used. Sequencing used immunoSEQ multiplex PCR; TCRdb keeps in-frame clones, though not all of them. The data contain some 130,000 clones, about 80% of them singletons. Sequenced input: PBMCs. The origin of the receptors is a man aged 18 to 30 in good health and CMV-seronegative.

The gene calls are TRBV7-6 and TRBJ2-7; TRBD2 matches 7 bases. The CDR3 loop spans 17 amino acids. The junction had 12 bases not matched to a gene; V was cut back by 4 bases and J by 0 bases. The germline V gene encodes CDR1 SGHVS and CDR2 FNYEAQ. In DNA form, the CDR3 reads TGTGCCAGCAGCTCCTACCGGAGTGGCGGGAGCTCCTACGAGCAGTACTTC. It yields the protein CASSSYRSGGSSYEQYF.

This clone has only one observation. CDR3 DNA: TGTGCCAGCAGCCTAGTAACGGACAGGGCTAGCTCCTACGAGCAGTACTTC. Amino acid sequence: CASSLVTDRASSYEQYF. The chain joins TRBV5-6 to TRBJ2-7; 8 bases map to TRBD1. Germline V gene lookup returns CDR1 SGHDT and CDR2 YYEEEE. The trim removed 4 bases at V and 0 bases at J, leaving 12 bases unmatched. This CDR3 spans 17 amino acids. The full variable domain, its missing parts supplied by reference TRBV5-6 and TRBJ2-7, is DAGVTQSPTHLIKTRGQQVTLRCSPKSGHDTVSWYQQALGQGPQFIFQYYEEEERQRGNFPDRFSGHQFPNYSSELNVNALLLGDSALYLCASSLVTDRASSYEQYFGPGTRLTVT.

This clone was counted many times. The V call is TRBV6-1, the J call TRBJ2-2, with a possible D match to TRBD2 (6 bases). CDR1 MNHNS and CDR2 SASEGT come from the germline V gene. The germline V and J ends were trimmed by 7 bases and 3 bases, with 15 bases remaining between them. The CDR3 totals 15 residues. The DNA of the CDR3 is TGTGCCAGCATGGATAGCAGGGACTACACCGGGGAGCTGTTTTTT. It codes for CASMDSRDYTGELFF.

The sample holds one count of this clone. The chain recombines TRBV5-6 with TRBJ1-1; 7 bases line up with TRBD1. The CDR3 loop spans 15 amino acids. The V gene's germline CDR1 is SGHDT and CDR2 YYEEEE. After removal of 1 base from V and 1 base from J, the junction contained 4 bases not matched to a gene. The CDR3 sequence is CASSLFQGGNTEAFF. The CDR3 bases are TGTGCCAGCAGCTTGTTTCAGGGGGGGAACACTGAAGCTTTCTTT.

The V gene is TRBV9, the J gene TRBJ2-5; TRBD2 might be the D (6 bases). The germline V gene encodes CDR1 SGDLS and CDR2 YYNGEE. Trimming stripped 0 bases from V and 4 bases from J, with 10 bases between. The CDR3 sequence is 14 residues long. Here the CDR3 DNA reads TGTGCCAGCAGCGTAGGTGCGGGGACAGAGACCCAGTACTTC. This sequence encodes CASSVGAGTETQYF.

The genes are TRBV6-1 and TRBJ1-3; TRBD1 might be the D (6 bases). Germline CDR1 and CDR2: MNHNS and SASEGT. V was clipped by 1 base and J by 7 bases, with 14 bases between them. The CDR3 totals 15 residues. The DNA for the CDR3 is TGTGCCAGCAGTGAAGTCAGGGGCGTGGAGAACACCATATATTTT. This gives the protein CASSEVRGVENTIYF.

The chain couples TRBV13 to TRBJ2-3, with a tentative D call TRBD2 (6 bases). Germline V CDR1 and CDR2: PRHDT, FYEKMQ (reference sequence). The CDR3 spans 17 residues. Trimming removed 0 bases from V and 0 bases from J, with 13 bases in between. CDR3 in DNA: TGTGCCAGCAGCTTAGGCGGTTACGGGACTAGCACAGATACGCAGTATTTT. Translated: CASSLGGYGTSTDTQYF.

CDR3 nucleotide sequence: TGTGCCAGCAGCCGCGTATCGGGACTAGCGTCCTCCTACGAGCAGTACTTC. It yields the protein CASSRVSGLASSYEQYF. The rearrangement links TRBV4-2 to TRBJ2-7; 10 bases align to TRBD2. Looked up from germline, CDR1 is LGHNA and CDR2 is YNFKEQ. The V segment lost 4 bases and the J segment 0 bases; nucleotides outside the gene matches: 9. The CDR3 sequence is 17 residues long.

The chain links TRBV2 to TRBJ1-4, with 7 positions matching TRBD1. Looked up from germline, CDR1 is SNHLY and CDR2 is FYNNEI. V was clipped by 5 bases and J by 5 bases; unmatched bases: 5. The CDR3 sequence is 14 residues long. CDR3 protein: CASSRQGGNEKLFF. CDR3 DNA: TGTGCCAGCAGTAGACAGGGAGGAAATGAAAAACTGTTTTTT.

The chain joins TRBV5-1 to TRBJ2-6; perhaps TRBD1 as D (6 bases). Germline V gene sequence: CDR1 SGHRS, CDR2 YFSETQ. V was shortened by 1 base and J by 0 bases, with 14 bases between the two germline ends. CDR3 length equals 18 residues. CDR3 coding DNA: TGCGCCAGCAGCTTGTTGGTACAGGGCTCCTCTGGGGCCAACGTCCTGACTTTC. Residues: CASSLLVQGSSGANVLTF. Based on the CDR3 plus reference TRBV5-1 and TRBJ2-6, the full variable domain is KAGVTQTPRYLIKTRGQQVTLSCSPISGHRSVSWYQQTPGQGLQFLFEYFSETQRNKGNFPGRFSGRQFSNSRSEMNVSTLELGDSALYLCASSLLVQGSSGANVLTFGAGSRLTVL.

The chain joins TRBV11-2 to TRBJ2-7, with unresolved D. The CDR3 sequence is 15 residues long. Germline assignment: CDR1 SGHAT and CDR2 FQNNGV. Trimming cost V 1 base and J 3 bases, with 13 bases left between them. The CDR3, as DNA: TGTGCCAGCAGCTTAGGGATTGGCCCGAACTACGAGCAGTACGTC. It yields the protein CASSLGIGPNYEQYV.

The chain combines TRBV11-2 with TRBJ2-5, with 8 bases identical to TRBD1. This CDR3 has 16 amino acids. The V gene end was trimmed by 5 bases and the J gene end by 3 bases; junction bases not matched to a gene: 11. Germline V gene data show CDR1 as SGHAT and CDR2 as FQNNGV. The CDR3 nucleotides are TGTGCCAGCAGCCTATTGAAGGGGACAGGAAAAGAGACCCAGTACTTC. Its translation is CASSLLKGTGKETQYF.

V and J are TRBV13 and TRBJ2-1; 12 nucleotides agree with TRBD2. After removal of 3 bases from V and 10 bases from J, the junction contained 4 bases not matched to a gene. Germline CDR1 is PRHDT and CDR2 is FYEKMQ (reference sequence). This CDR3 has 14 residues. CDR3 sequence (DNA): TGTGCCAGCAGCTTGGGACTAGCGGGTAAGGAGCAGTTCTTC. Translated: CASSLGLAGKEQFF.

The chain links TRBV4-3 to TRBJ1-4, with 7 bases aligning to TRBD1. The germline gives CDR1 LGHNA, CDR2 YSLEER. The CDR3 length is 16 residues. After removal of 5 bases from V and 4 bases from J, the junction contained 10 bases not matched to a gene. CDR3 sequence reads: CASSFIPGQLNEKLFF. In nucleotides, the CDR3 is TGCGCCAGCAGCTTTATTCCGGGACAGCTTAATGAAAAACTGTTTTTT.

This clone appeared a few times. This rearrangement joins TRBV5-8 to TRBJ1-5; 10 nucleotides agree with TRBD1. CDR1 and CDR2 (germline): SGHTS, YDEGEE. The CDR3 is 15 residues long. Unmatched junction bases numbered 1, after V lost 0 bases and J lost 4 bases. CDR3 DNA sequence: TGTGCCAGCAGCTTGGGGACAGGGGGTAATCAGCCCCAGCATTTT. It specifies CASSLGTGGNQPQHF.

The chain couples TRBV5-6 to TRBJ2-3; D is unclear. V gave up 2 bases and J gave up 2 bases, with 15 bases separating them. The germline V gene has CDR1 SGHDT and CDR2 YYEEEE. This CDR3 has 16 amino acids. The chain's CDR3 is CASSFFSALATDTQYF. The CDR3, as DNA: TGTGCCAGCAGCTTTTTCTCGGCGTTAGCCACAGATACGCAGTATTTT.

This clone has only a few counts. The V call is TRBV6-1, the J call TRBJ2-7; tentative D call: TRBD2 (6 bases). Trimming took off 5 bases at V and 2 bases at J, with 10 bases between the two ends. The CDR3 extends over 13 amino acids. The germline gives CDR1 MNHNS, CDR2 SASEGT. The DNA for the CDR3 is TGTGCCAGCAGTCGGGCGGGAACCTACGAGCAGTACTTC. Translating gives CASSRAGTYEQYF.

V and J are TRBV28 and TRBJ1-2, with D possibly TRBD1 on 5 matching bases. The CDR3 is 11 residues long. V dropped 5 bases and J dropped 7 bases, with 8 bases sitting between them. Germline V lookup: CDR1 MDHEN, CDR2 SYDVKM. The CDR3 loop is CASSKGIGYTF. The CDR3 DNA is TGTGCCAGCAGTAAGGGGATTGGCTACACCTTC.